The 8 T cell receptor beta chains reported below all come from one sample, sequenced in a study of CD8+ T cells in alopecia areata. RNA was isolated and reverse transcribed to cDNA, the sequencing template. TCRdb's copy holds only in-frame clones and misses some; the assay was immunoSEQ multiplex PCR. The sample has more than 130,000 clones, 82% seen once. The treatment here: oral pan-JAK inhibitor, 5-10 mg twice daily. Source: CD8+ T cells sorted from blood, taken at week 4, from a patient treated with tofacitinib. The receptors stem from a human donor with alopecia areata.

J is TRBJ1-1 and V is TRBV5-5; D remains unclear. V shed 0 bases and J shed 6 bases, with 6 bases lying between them. The CDR3 extends over 12 amino acids. CDR1 SGHKS and CDR2 YYEKEE come from the germline V gene (reference sequence). CDR3 nucleotides: TGTGCCAGCAGCTTGGGGGAATCTGAAGCTTTCTTT. Its protein product is CASSLGESEAFF.

The V and J genes are TRBV29-1 and TRBJ2-2; 8 nucleotides align to TRBD2. Losses at the gene ends were 0 bases for V and 7 bases for J; bases not matched to a gene: 10. The CDR3 contains 16 residues. Per germline, CDR1 SQVTM and CDR2 ANQGSEA. The CDR3 nucleotides read TGCAGCGTTGAAGATCGGGGACTAGGGACGCGCGGGGAGCTGTTTTTT. Translated: CSVEDRGLGTRGELFF.

This chain joins TRBV27 and TRBJ2-7; no firm D call. Germline V gene data show CDR1 as MNHEY and CDR2 as SMNVEV (reference sequence). There are 17 residues in the CDR3. The V end was cut by 0 bases, the J end by 2 bases, with 17 bases between. In DNA form, the CDR3 reads TGTGCCAGCAGTTTATCGGGTAGTACAGAAAGTCCCTACGAGCAGTACTTC. It is translated as CASSLSGSTESPYEQYF.

V usage is TRBV4-1 and J usage is TRBJ2-3, with D hard to call. V gave up 3 bases and J gave up 1 base, with 14 bases separating them. Germline assignment: CDR1 MGHRA and CDR2 YSYEKL. The CDR3 extends over 16 amino acids. DNA of the CDR3: TGCGCCAGCAGCCAGTTCTCCAGTTCGGGCACAGATACGCAGTATTTT. It encodes CASSQFSSSGTDTQYF.

The chain has TRBV19 and TRBJ2-5; 7 bases map to TRBD1. Germline CDR1 reads LNHDA; CDR2 reads SQIVND (reference sequence). The CDR3 spans 14 residues. The V gene end was trimmed by 1 base and the J gene end by 4 bases; junction bases not matched to a gene: 3. CDR3 bases: TGTGCCAGTAGTATAGGTACAGGGGTAGAGACCCAGTACTTC. Translated: CASSIGTGVETQYF. Variable domain in full (rest from reference TRBV19 and TRBJ2-5): DGGITQSPKYLFRKEGQNVTLSCEQNLNHDAMYWYRQDPGQGLRLIYYSQIVNDFQKGDIAEGYSVSREKKESFPLTVTSAQKNPTAFYLCASSIGTGVETQYFGPGTRLLVL.

The CDR3 spells CASSLPGRVNEQFF. CDR3 sequence (DNA): TGTGCCAGCAGCTTGCCCGGCAGGGTCAATGAGCAGTTCTTC. The chain joins TRBV11-2 to TRBJ2-1, with D maybe TRBD1 (5 bases). Germline CDR1 and CDR2: SGHAT and FQNNGV. The ends were cut back, 3 bases at V and 6 bases at J, with 12 bases in the middle. The CDR3 extends over 14 amino acids.

The gene calls are TRBV10-2 and TRBJ1-4, with D possibly being TRBD1 (5 bases). Germline values: CDR1 WSHSY, CDR2 SAAADI. V dropped 6 bases and J dropped 7 bases, with 18 bases sitting between them. CDR3 length equals 15 residues. The CDR3: CASRGNGGVSEKLFF. For the CDR3, the DNA is TGCGCCAGCAGGGGAAACGGGGGTGTGAGTGAAAAACTGTTTTTT.

The chain carries TRBV7-2 and TRBJ2-1; D is undetermined. This CDR3 is 14 amino acids long. Looked up from germline, CDR1 is SGHTA and CDR2 is FQGNSA. Between the trimmed V and J ends, which lost 1 base and 10 bases, there was a span of 14 bases. The CDR3 coding sequence is TGTGCCAGCAGCTTAGAGTCACAATTCGGGGAGCAGTTCTTC. Protein sequence: CASSLESQFGEQFF.